Below are 32 T cell receptor beta chains sequenced from a single sample in a study of technical replicates of blood from a handful of donors. Sequenced by immunoSEQ multiplex PCR; TCRdb stores in-frame clones only, minus some. The repertoire holds 70,000 or so clones, with roughly 91% as singletons. Sample: T cells isolated from PBMCs. The origin of the receptors is a human donor in good health. Some clones in this sample may be carry-over from other donors' samples.

The V call is TRBV5-1, the J call TRBJ2-5; TRBD1 matches 11 bases. The V gene end was trimmed by 4 bases and the J gene end by 1 base; junction bases not matched to a gene: 12. The CDR3 consists of 18 residues. Germline CDR1 and CDR2: SGHRS and YFSETQ. The CDR3 loop is CASSTWTGGHDVQETQYF. CDR3 DNA sequence: TGCGCCAGCAGCACCTGGACAGGGGGCCACGATGTCCAAGAGACCCAGTACTTC. The full variable domain, completed using reference TRBV5-1 and TRBJ2-5, is KAGVTQTPRYLIKTRGQQVTLSCSPISGHRSVSWYQQTPGQGLQFLFEYFSETQRNKGNFPGRFSGRQFSNSRSEMNVSTLELGDSALYLCASSTWTGGHDVQETQYFGPGTRLLVL.

The chain combines TRBV4-1 with TRBJ2-3, with TRBD1 identical over 7 bases. Germline V gives CDR1 MGHRA, CDR2 YSYEKL. V shed 2 bases, J shed 2 bases, and the junction held 7 bases outside the gene matches. The CDR3 runs 16 residues. For the CDR3, the DNA is TGCGCCAGCAGCCAAAGACCGACAGGGAACACAGATACGCAGTATTTT. It translates to CASSQRPTGNTDTQYF.

The rearrangement uses TRBV28 and TRBJ1-1; 10 bases agree with TRBD1. CDR1 and CDR2 from the germline V gene are MDHEN and SYDVKM. With V trimmed by 4 bases and J by 0 bases, 2 bases remained unmatched. The CDR3 covers 15 residues. The CDR3 spells CASSCGTGVNTEAFF. Here the CDR3 DNA reads TGTGCCAGCAGTTGTGGGACAGGGGTGAACACTGAAGCTTTCTTT.

This clone occurred once. V gene TRBV30 combines with J gene TRBJ1-2; 10 nucleotides match TRBD1. Trimming removed 5 bases from V and 8 bases from J; junction bases left unmatched: 8. Germline CDR1 and CDR2: GTSNPN and SVGIG (reference sequence). The CDR3 sequence is 13 residues long. The CDR3 DNA is TGTGCCTGGTTACGACAGGGGGCCTCCGGCTACACCTTC. This gives the protein CAWLRQGASGYTF.

Only one count was recorded for this clone. The V and J genes are TRBV11-3 and TRBJ2-7, with a possible D match to TRBD2 (5 bases). Trimming cost V 4 bases and J 2 bases, with 9 bases left between them. The CDR3 covers 13 residues. Germline CDR1 and CDR2: SGHNT and YENEEA. CDR3 region: CASSYSATYEQYF. CDR3 nucleotide sequence: TGTGCCAGCAGCTATAGCGCGACCTACGAGCAGTACTTC.

V is TRBV11-2 and J is TRBJ1-3; 7 bases are shared with TRBD1. V dropped 5 bases and J dropped 4; count of bases not matched to a gene: 5. The CDR3 is made up of 14 amino acids. CDR1 is SGHAT and CDR2 is FQNNGV in the germline V gene. CDR3 sequence (DNA): TGTGCCAGCAGCAGCCTGACAGGGGGAAACACCATATATTTT. This encodes CASSSLTGGNTIYF.

The rearrangement joins TRBV5-6 to TRBJ2-1; 7 bases map to TRBD2. Germline CDR1 reads SGHDT; CDR2 reads YYEEEE. V gave up 2 bases and J gave up 9 bases; unmatched junction bases: 17. The CDR3 totals 17 residues. The CDR3 sequence is CASSFAAGASIRIEQFF. CDR3 DNA: TGTGCCAGCAGCTTTGCGGCGGGAGCTTCTATTCGGATTGAGCAGTTCTTC.

The V gene is TRBV27, the J gene TRBJ2-1; no reliable D call. V lost 6 bases and J 2 bases, leaving 11 bases between the germline ends. Germline values: CDR1 MNHEY, CDR2 SMNVEV (reference sequence). The CDR3 totals 14 residues. CDR3 loop: CASSPTLTYNEQFF. The CDR3 DNA sequence: TGTGCCAGCAGCCCAACATTGACCTACAATGAGCAGTTCTTC.

This clone was picked up a small number of times. The chain carries TRBV6-1 and TRBJ1-2; no reliable D call. This CDR3 region has 9 residues. Germline values: CDR1 MNHNS, CDR2 SASEGT. V was cut by 11 bases and J by 4 bases, with 5 bases left in between. CDR3: CAVLYGYTF. The DNA for the CDR3 is TGTGCCGTCCTCTATGGCTACACCTTC.

The chain uses TRBV13 and TRBJ2-2, with TRBD1 identical over 7 bases. V lost 3 bases to trimming and J lost 3 bases; unmatched junction nucleotides: 7. The CDR3 is made up of 16 amino acids. In germline, CDR1 is PRHDT, CDR2 FYEKMQ (reference sequence). The CDR3 is CASSFRQGSHTGELFF. The CDR3 DNA follows: TGTGCCAGCAGCTTCCGACAGGGCTCCCACACCGGGGAGCTGTTTTTT.

The CDR3 sequence is CASSVTSGRYNEQFF. The CDR3 coding sequence is TGCGCCAGCTCGGTGACGAGCGGACGTTACAATGAGCAGTTCTTC. This chain links TRBV5-1 with TRBJ2-1; weak D call: TRBD2 (5 bases). The CDR3 has 15 amino acids. CDR1 and CDR2 (germline): SGHRS, YFSETQ. V lost 7 bases and J 4 bases, leaving 18 bases between the germline ends.

The rearrangement uses TRBV27 and TRBJ2-3; D gene uncertain. The CDR3 contains 13 residues. Germline CDR1 and CDR2: MNHEY and SMNVEV (reference sequence). The V end was cut by 3 bases, the J end by 4 bases, with 8 bases between. The CDR3 region is CASSFYLPDTQYF. Written as DNA, the CDR3 is TGTGCCAGCAGTTTCTACCTGCCAGATACGCAGTATTTT.

V and J are TRBV27 and TRBJ2-5, with 8 bases that match TRBD1. The CDR3 contains 18 residues. CDR1 is MNHEY, CDR2 SMNVEV, per germline (reference sequence). V trimming: 5 bases; J trimming: 1 base; junction bases outside the gene matches: 15. The CDR3 coding sequence is TGTGCCAGCAGTCCCCACCTCGGACAGGGATGGGCCCAAGAGACCCAGTACTTC. Its translation is CASSPHLGQGWAQETQYF.

J is TRBJ1-1 and V is TRBV4-1; D may be TRBD1 (6 bases). The CDR3 covers 15 residues. Germline CDR1 reads MGHRA; CDR2 reads YSYEKL. V dropped 5 bases and J dropped 2 bases, with 15 bases sitting between them. The CDR3 is CASSSTGTQNTEAFF. CDR3 DNA: TGCGCCAGCAGCTCTACCGGGACACAAAACACTGAAGCTTTCTTT.

The chain links TRBV6-5 to TRBJ1-6; 10 positions match TRBD1. Germline lookup yields CDR1 MNHEY and CDR2 SVGAGI. Trimming at V came to 2 bases and at J to 7 bases, leaving 2 bases not matched to a gene. The CDR3 covers 15 residues. CDR3: CASSYRDRGNSPLHF. The CDR3 DNA follows: TGTGCCAGCAGTTACCGGGACAGGGGAAATTCACCCCTCCACTTT.

V and J are TRBV5-1 and TRBJ1-5; 9 bases agree with TRBD1. V lost 5 bases and J lost 1; bases outside the gene matches: 4. The CDR3 is made up of 15 amino acids. Germline V lookup: CDR1 SGHRS, CDR2 YFSETQ. CDR3 amino acids: CASSKGTGSNQPQHF. CDR3 in DNA: TGCGCCAGCAGTAAAGGGACAGGGAGCAATCAGCCCCAGCATTTT. Based on the CDR3 plus reference TRBV5-1 and TRBJ1-5, the full variable domain is KAGVTQTPRYLIKTRGQQVTLSCSPISGHRSVSWYQQTPGQGLQFLFEYFSETQRNKGNFPGRFSGRQFSNSRSEMNVSTLELGDSALYLCASSKGTGSNQPQHFGDGTRLSIL.

As DNA, the CDR3 is TGCGCCAGCAGTGACGAGATGACAGTCTTCGAGCAGTACTTC. As protein: CASSDEMTVFEQYF. The chain has TRBV10-2 and TRBJ2-7, with TRBD1 as a possible D gene (5 bases). CDR1 and CDR2 (germline): WSHSY, SAAADI. CDR3 length: 14 amino acids. The V and J ends lost 3 bases and 6 bases respectively, with 15 bases between them.

The chain employs TRBV27 and TRBJ2-2; a weak D match, TRBD1 (7 bases). This CDR3 has 15 amino acids. The germline V gene encodes CDR1 MNHEY and CDR2 SMNVEV (reference sequence). Trimming removed 10 bases at V and 4 bases at J, with 19 bases between. CDR3 in DNA: TGTGCCACCTCGCCCAGGGGGGTATCCACCGGGGAGCTGTTTTTT. Translation gives CATSPRGVSTGELFF.

This chain joins TRBV28 and TRBJ2-7; 11 bases fit TRBD1. There are 16 residues in the CDR3. Trimming took 5 bases from V and 4 from J; bases not matched to a gene: 10. Germline V CDR1 and CDR2: MDHEN, SYDVKM. CDR3 coding DNA: TGTGCCAGCAGTCGAACCGGGACAGGGGGAATTTACGAGCAGTACTTC. It codes for CASSRTGTGGIYEQYF.

The rearrangement uses TRBV7-2 and TRBJ2-3, with TRBD2 identical over 9 bases. This CDR3 spans 16 amino acids. CDR1 is SGHTA and CDR2 is FQGNSA in the germline V gene. J gave up 4 bases and V 1 base, and 6 bases lay outside the gene matches. CDR3 nucleotide sequence: TGTGCCAGCAGCTTAGTAGGTAGCGGGAGTCCAGATACGCAGTATTTT. Translation: CASSLVGSGSPDTQYF.

The count of this clone is one. The V and J genes are TRBV4-1 and TRBJ2-7; 9 bases are a match to TRBD2. Germline V CDR1 and CDR2: MGHRA, YSYEKL. The trim removed 1 base at V and 1 base at J, leaving 2 bases unmatched. CDR3 length equals 15 residues. CDR3 sequence: CASSQGLAGSYEQYF. In DNA, the CDR3 is TGCGCCAGCAGCCAAGGGCTAGCGGGATCCTACGAGCAGTACTTC.

This chain links TRBV30 with TRBJ2-1, with TRBD2 matching over 10 bases. CDR1 is GTSNPN and CDR2 is SVGIG in the germline V gene (reference sequence). J lost 8 bases, V lost 5 bases, and 6 bases had no gene match. The length of the CDR3 is 13 residues. The CDR3 nucleotides read TGTGCCTGGTCGCTCCTAGCGGGGGATGAGCAGTTCTTC. Translating gives CAWSLLAGDEQFF.

The CDR3 here is CASSVGGAGIYNEQFF. The DNA for the CDR3 is TGTGCCAGCAGCGTAGGAGGAGCGGGAATCTACAATGAGCAGTTCTTC. The chain carries TRBV9 and TRBJ2-1; TRBD2 agrees at 7 bases. J gave up 3 bases and V 0 bases, and 6 bases lay outside the gene matches. CDR3 length equals 16 residues. Germline lookup yields CDR1 SGDLS and CDR2 YYNGEE.

The rearrangement uses TRBV6-6 and TRBJ2-5; 14 bases align to TRBD2. CDR1 is MNHNY, CDR2 SVGAGI, per germline (reference sequence). The CDR3 sequence is 15 residues long. V gave up 7 bases and J gave up 5 bases; unmatched junction bases: 6. The CDR3 here is CASNLGLAGVETQYF. CDR3 bases: TGTGCCAGCAACCTGGGACTAGCGGGGGTGGAGACCCAGTACTTC.

This chain uses TRBV9 with TRBJ2-3; 7 bases agree with TRBD2. CDR1 and CDR2 from the germline V gene are SGDLS and YYNGEE. The length of the CDR3 is 15 residues. V lost 0 bases and J lost 4; bases outside the gene matches: 5. CDR3 in amino acids: CASSVGREWADTQYF. The CDR3 coding sequence is TGTGCCAGCAGCGTAGGGCGGGAGTGGGCAGATACGCAGTATTTT.

The rearrangement links TRBV19 to TRBJ2-7; TRBD2 matches at 9 bases. The CDR3 runs to 15 residues. The J segment lost 3 bases and the V segment lost 5 bases, leaving 8 bases of the junction unmatched. Germline V gene data show CDR1 as LNHDA and CDR2 as SQIVND (reference sequence). The CDR3 region is CASSRGLAGIYEQYF. As DNA, the CDR3 is TGTGCCAGTAGTCGAGGCCTAGCGGGGATCTACGAGCAGTACTTC.

The V and J genes are TRBV7-9 and TRBJ2-2, with 10 bases that match TRBD2. This CDR3 is built from 16 residues. After removal of 5 bases from V and 0 bases from J, the junction contained 3 bases not matched to a gene. Germline V gene sequence: CDR1 SEHNR, CDR2 FQNEAQ (reference sequence). The CDR3 sequence is CASSGGLAANTGELFF. The CDR3 coding sequence is TGTGCCAGCAGCGGAGGACTAGCGGCGAACACCGGGGAGCTGTTTTTT.

The J gene is TRBJ1-1, the V gene TRBV12-5; 7 bases map to TRBD1. The CDR3 contains 17 residues. Per germline, CDR1 LGHNT and CDR2 FRNRAP. Trimming at V came to 1 base and at J to 2 bases, leaving 10 bases not matched to a gene. The DNA for the CDR3 is TGTGCTAGTGGTTTGGCGCCGAAGGGACAGATTAACACTGAAGCTTTCTTT. Protein: CASGLAPKGQINTEAFF. Drawing the rest from reference TRBV12-5 and TRBJ1-1, the complete variable domain is DARVTQTPRHKVTEMGQEVTMRCQPILGHNTVFWYRQTMMQGLELLAYFRNRAPLDDSGMPKDRFSAEMPDATLATLKIQPSEPRDSAVYFCASGLAPKGQINTEAFFGQGTRLTVV.

The rearrangement links TRBV4-2 to TRBJ2-7; 11 bases line up with TRBD1. V was pared by 1 base and J by 2 bases, with 4 bases of the junction left unmatched. The CDR3 extends over 16 amino acids. The germline V gene encodes CDR1 LGHNA and CDR2 YNFKEQ. The CDR3 spells CASSQGGTGGAYEQYF. For the CDR3, the DNA is TGTGCCAGCAGCCAAGGCGGGACAGGGGGGGCCTACGAGCAGTACTTC.

The V gene is TRBV7-2, the J gene TRBJ2-4, with a possible D match to TRBD1 (5 bases). The CDR3 is 13 residues long. CDR1 is SGHTA, CDR2 FQGNSA, per germline. Trimming pared 5 bases from V and 8 bases from J, leaving 13 bases between. CDR3 bases: TGTGCCAGCAGCCTCATGGGGCAAGACATTCAGTACTTC. Protein: CASSLMGQDIQYF.

V and J are TRBV6-6 and TRBJ2-7; D is undetermined. Trimming left V 5 bases short and J 0 bases short, with 11 bases between. CDR3 size: 14 residues. From germline, CDR1 is MNHNY and CDR2 SVGAGI (reference sequence). CDR3 DNA: TGTGCCAGCAGTCCATCACTGAGCTCCTACGAGCAGTACTTC. It codes for CASSPSLSSYEQYF.

The rearrangement joins TRBV6-6 to TRBJ1-4; TRBD1 might be the D (6 bases). Trimming left V 2 bases short and J 7 bases short, with 14 bases between. Germline V lookup: CDR1 MNHNY, CDR2 SVGAGI (reference sequence). This CDR3 spans 15 amino acids. The CDR3 protein is CASSYPYRDGEKLFF. The CDR3, as DNA: TGTGCCAGCAGTTACCCCTACAGGGATGGTGAAAAACTGTTTTTT.